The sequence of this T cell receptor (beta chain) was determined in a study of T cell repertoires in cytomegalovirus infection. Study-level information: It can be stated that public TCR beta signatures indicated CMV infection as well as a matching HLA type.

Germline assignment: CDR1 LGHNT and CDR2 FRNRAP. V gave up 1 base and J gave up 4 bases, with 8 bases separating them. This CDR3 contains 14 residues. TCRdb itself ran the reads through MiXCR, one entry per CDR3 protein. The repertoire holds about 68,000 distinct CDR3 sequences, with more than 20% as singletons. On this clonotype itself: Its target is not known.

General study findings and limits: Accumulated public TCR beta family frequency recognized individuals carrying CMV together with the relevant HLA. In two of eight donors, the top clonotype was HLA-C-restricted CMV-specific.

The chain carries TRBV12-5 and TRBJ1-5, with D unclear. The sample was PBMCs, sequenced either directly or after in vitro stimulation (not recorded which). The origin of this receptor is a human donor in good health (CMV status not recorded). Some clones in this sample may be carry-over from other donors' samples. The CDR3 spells CASGLGGRNQPQHF. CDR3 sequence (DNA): TGTGCTAGTGGTTTGGGCGGGAGAAATCAGCCCCAGCATTTT.